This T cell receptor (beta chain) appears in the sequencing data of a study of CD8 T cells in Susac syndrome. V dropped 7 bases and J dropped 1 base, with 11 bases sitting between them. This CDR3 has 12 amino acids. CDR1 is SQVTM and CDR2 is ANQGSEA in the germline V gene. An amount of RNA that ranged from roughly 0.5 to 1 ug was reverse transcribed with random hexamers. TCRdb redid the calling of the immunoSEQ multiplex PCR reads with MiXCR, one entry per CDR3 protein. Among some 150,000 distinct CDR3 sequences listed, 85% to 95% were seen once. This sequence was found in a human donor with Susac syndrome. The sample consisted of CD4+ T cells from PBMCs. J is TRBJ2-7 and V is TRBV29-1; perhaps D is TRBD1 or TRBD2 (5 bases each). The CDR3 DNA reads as TGCAGCGCAGGGACGGGTTCCTACGAGCAGTACTTC. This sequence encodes CSAGTGSYEQYF.